This TCR beta chain was sequenced for a study of technical replicates of blood from a few donors. Libraries were prepared by immunoSEQ multiplex PCR; TCRdb keeps only in-frame clonotypes and omits some of them. Among around 71,000 clones listed, 80% to 95% were seen once. Germline lookup yields CDR1 MNHNS and CDR2 SASEGT. CDR3 length: 16 amino acids. As concerns this clone: The junction shows a germline mismatch at one end, possibly a read error.

The sample consisted of T cells isolated from PBMCs. V is TRBV6-1 and J is TRBJ1-1; TRBD1 agrees at 9 bases. The receptor was isolated from a human donor in good health. This CDR3 reads CASSEASGQGNAEAFF. As DNA, the CDR3 is TGTGCCAGCAGTGAAGCGTCAGGACAGGGGAACGCTGAAGCTTTCTTT.